These 29 T cell receptor beta chains originate from one sample sequenced in a study of blood T cell repertoires in COVID-19. Sequenced by immunoSEQ multiplex PCR; TCRdb stores in-frame clones only, minus some. The repertoire holds hundreds of thousands of clones, with about 91% as singletons. Sequenced input: PBMCs or T cells enriched from blood (not recorded which). These receptors came from a woman in her forties who had recovered from COVID-19.

To note about this clone: Other DNA sequences in this specimen translate into the identical CDR3. The V call is TRBV9, the J call TRBJ2-3; 9 nucleotides agree with TRBD2. V dropped 0 bases and J dropped 3; count of bases not matched to a gene: 2. This CDR3 spans 15 amino acids. In germline, CDR1 is SGDLS, CDR2 YYNGEE. The CDR3 region is CASSVGLAATDTQYF. The CDR3 DNA sequence: TGTGCCAGCAGCGTAGGACTAGCGGCTACAGATACGCAGTATTTT. The full variable domain, completed using reference TRBV9 and TRBJ2-3, is DSGVTQTPKHLITATGQRVTLRCSPRSGDLSVYWYQQSLDQGLQFLIQYYNGEERAKGNILERFSAQQFPDLHSELNLSSLELGDSALYFCASSVGLAATDTQYFGPGTRLTVL.

This chain uses TRBV27 with TRBJ2-4; 10 nucleotides agree with TRBD1. The junction had 5 bases not matched to a gene; V was cut back by 3 bases and J by 0 bases. Germline CDR1 reads MNHEY; CDR2 reads SMNVEV (reference sequence). CDR3 size: 17 residues. The chain's CDR3 is CASSFWDRGLAKNIQYF. CDR3 in DNA: TGTGCCAGCAGTTTTTGGGACAGGGGATTAGCCAAAAACATTCAGTACTTC.

This chain connects TRBV3-1 (or the pseudogene TRBV3-2) to TRBJ1-3; the match to TRBD1 covers 8 bases. J lost 4 bases, V lost 4 bases, and 6 bases had no gene match. The CDR3 contains 15 residues. Per germline, CDR1 LGHDT and CDR2 YNNKEL (reference sequence). The CDR3 protein is CASSPLSGGGNTIYF. The CDR3 nucleotides are TGTGCCAGCAGCCCTCTCTCAGGGGGCGGAAACACCATATATTTT.

The V and J genes are TRBV27 and TRBJ2-7; the D gene is possibly TRBD1 (6 bases). Deletions cut 1 base from V and 5 bases from J, with 15 bases between. The CDR3 sequence is 15 residues long. Germline V gene lookup returns CDR1 MNHEY and CDR2 SMNVEV (reference sequence). CDR3 residues: CASSLYRQARHEQYF. Here the CDR3 DNA reads TGTGCCAGCAGTTTATACCGACAGGCGAGGCACGAGCAGTACTTC.

The V and J genes are TRBV3-1 (or the pseudogene TRBV3-2) and TRBJ2-5, with D possibly TRBD1 on 5 matching bases. Germline CDR1 and CDR2: LGHDT and YNNKEL (reference sequence). The V gene lost 0 bases and the J gene lost 2 bases, with 10 bases spanning the gap. The CDR3 is made up of 15 amino acids. The CDR3 sequence is CASSQDYPGQETQYF. In nucleotides, the CDR3 is TGTGCCAGCAGCCAAGATTACCCAGGGCAAGAGACCCAGTACTTC.

This chain uses TRBV4-3 with TRBJ2-7; D is perhaps TRBD1 (6 bases). The length of the CDR3 is 17 residues. Per the germline V gene, CDR1 is LGHNA and CDR2 is YSLEER. Trimming shortened V by 1 base and J by 1 base, and 17 bases separated the two germline ends. CDR3 residues: CASSQGPPTGPSYEQYF. The CDR3, as DNA: TGCGCCAGCAGCCAAGGCCCCCCGACAGGACCGTCCTACGAGCAGTACTTC.

The V call is TRBV5-1, the J call TRBJ1-2; 7 bases agree with TRBD1. Trimming took 0 bases from V and 4 from J; bases not matched to a gene: 6. The CDR3 spans 15 residues. Germline loops: CDR1 SGHRS, CDR2 YFSETQ. The CDR3 region has the DNA TGCGCCAGCAGCTTGGGGGACAGTAAAATCTATGGCTACACCTTC. It yields the protein CASSLGDSKIYGYTF.

This rearrangement joins TRBV27 to TRBJ1-5, with 9 bases fitting TRBD1. With V trimmed by 8 bases and J by 6 bases, 11 bases remained unmatched. This CDR3 is 15 amino acids long. CDR1 is MNHEY, CDR2 SMNVEV, per germline (reference sequence). Here the CDR3 reads CASADRGNLGQPQHF. CDR3 nucleotides: TGTGCCAGCGCCGACAGGGGGAATCTGGGTCAGCCCCAGCATTTT.

The chain carries TRBV7-9 and TRBJ2-3; TRBD2 agrees at 8 bases. V lost 5 bases to trimming and J lost 3 bases; unmatched junction nucleotides: 7. Germline CDR1 reads SEHNR; CDR2 reads FQNEAQ (reference sequence). There are 15 residues in the CDR3. DNA of the CDR3: TGTGCCAGCAGCGTAGACGGGAGGGAAACAGATACGCAGTATTTT. The encoded protein is CASSVDGRETDTQYF. Filled out from reference TRBV7-9 and TRBJ2-3, the complete variable domain reads DTGVSQNPRHKITKRGQNVTFRCDPISEHNRLYWYRQTLGQGPEFLTYFQNEAQLEKSRLLSDRFSAERPKGSFSTLEIQRTEQGDSAMYLCASSVDGRETDTQYFGPGTRLTVL.

There are a few counts of this clone. This chain joins TRBV19 and TRBJ1-5, with TRBD1 identical over 8 bases. This CDR3 has 14 residues. The V segment lost 3 bases and the J segment 6 bases; nucleotides outside the gene matches: 4. CDR1 is LNHDA, CDR2 SQIVND, per germline (reference sequence). The CDR3 nucleotides are TGTGCCAGTAGTATGGCAGGGGGCGGTCAGCCCCAGCATTTT. Protein product: CASSMAGGGQPQHF.

In its sample, this clone was seen a few times. In DNA form, the CDR3 reads TGTGCCAGCAGCACTCCGGGACAGTGTCAGGGCAATCAGCCCCAGCATTTT. This codes for CASSTPGQCQGNQPQHF. The chain employs TRBV7-3 and TRBJ1-5, with 7 nucleotides matching TRBD1. This CDR3 contains 17 residues. CDR1 and CDR2 from the germline V gene are SGHTA and FQGTGA. V dropped 5 bases and J dropped 2; count of bases not matched to a gene: 12.

As for this clone: One junction end disagrees with the germline gene, perhaps due to a read error. This chain uses TRBV7-7 with TRBJ2-3; 11 bases agree with TRBD2. The CDR3 runs 15 residues. Germline CDR1 reads SSHAT; CDR2 reads FNYEAQ (reference sequence). CDR3 nucleotides: TGTGCTAGCAGTCCTAGCGGGAGGTCCACAGATACGCAGTATTTT. Protein sequence: CASSPSGRSTDTQYF.

The chain couples TRBV19 to TRBJ1-3, with 7 bases lining up with TRBD1. From germline, CDR1 is LNHDA and CDR2 SQIVND (reference sequence). V lost 5 bases, J lost 0 bases, and 4 bases stayed unmatched. The CDR3 has 15 amino acids. CDR3 residues: CASSATGVSGNTIYF. CDR3 coding DNA: TGTGCCAGTAGTGCCACAGGGGTCTCTGGAAACACCATATATTTT.

This clone was counted once. The chain has TRBV4-1 and TRBJ2-7, with 11 bases identical to TRBD1. This CDR3 is built from 17 residues. Losses at the gene ends were 1 base for V and 5 bases for J; bases not matched to a gene: 10. Per germline, CDR1 MGHRA and CDR2 YSYEKL. The chain's CDR3 is CASSQVGTGGRIDEQYF. CDR3 DNA: TGCGCCAGCAGCCAAGTAGGGACAGGGGGAAGGATCGACGAGCAGTACTTC.

The V gene is TRBV7-3, the J gene TRBJ1-2, with 8 bases fitting TRBD1. The germline gives CDR1 SGHTA, CDR2 FQGTGA. The V segment lost 0 bases and the J segment 8 bases; nucleotides outside the gene matches: 5. The CDR3 sequence is 14 residues long. In DNA form, the CDR3 reads TGTGCCAGCAGCTTAACTGGACAGGGAGGAGGCTACACCTTC. Translating gives CASSLTGQGGGYTF.

This chain joins TRBV4-1 and TRBJ1-1; D is possibly TRBD1 (6 bases). V lost 2 bases to trimming and J lost 5 bases, with 15 bases between them. This CDR3 spans 15 amino acids. The germline V gene has CDR1 MGHRA and CDR2 YSYEKL. CDR3 region: CASSQQQGTRTEAFF. The CDR3, as DNA: TGCGCCAGCAGCCAACAACAGGGTACGAGGACTGAAGCTTTCTTT.

V gene TRBV10-2 combines with J gene TRBJ2-7, with D hard to call. The CDR3 covers 11 residues. The germline CDR1 and CDR2 sequences are WSHSY and SAAADI. Trimming cost V 7 bases and J 7 bases, with 11 bases left between them. CDR3 sequence (DNA): TGCGCCAGCACCTCTTTTCGGGAGCAGTACTTC. It yields the protein CASTSFREQYF.

The rearrangement links TRBV7-9 to TRBJ2-7; D possibly corresponds to TRBD2 (6 bases). The CDR3 runs 16 residues. V dropped 4 bases and J dropped 5 bases, with 21 bases sitting between them. From germline, CDR1 is SEHNR and CDR2 FQNEAQ (reference sequence). CDR3: CASSSPAVTSLHEQYF. CDR3 coding DNA: TGTGCCAGCAGCTCCCCCGCGGTGACTAGTCTCCACGAGCAGTACTTC.

V gene TRBV19 combines with J gene TRBJ2-7; 7 bases map to TRBD2. V shed 5 bases and J 0 bases; nucleotides not matched to a gene: 7. The germline V gene encodes CDR1 LNHDA and CDR2 SQIVND (reference sequence). The CDR3 totals 15 residues. CDR3 nucleotide sequence: TGTGCCAGTAGTTTCGCCGGGACTACCTCCTACGAGCAGTACTTC. Its protein product is CASSFAGTTSYEQYF.

The V and J genes are TRBV23-1 and TRBJ1-2, with TRBD1 identical over 9 bases. TRBV23-1 is recorded as an ORF, its role being uncertain. V trimming: 2 bases; J trimming: 6 bases; junction bases outside the gene matches: 4. The length of the CDR3 is 14 residues. The CDR3 nucleotides read TGCGCCAGCAGTCAAGGGTGGGACAGGGATGGCTACACCTTC. Translated, it gives CASSQGWDRDGYTF.

In this sample, this clone turned up once. The chain carries TRBV2 and TRBJ2-2; D perhaps matches TRBD2 (7 bases). Trimming shortened V by 6 bases and J by 0 bases, and 11 bases separated the two germline ends. CDR1 and CDR2 from the germline V gene are SNHLY and FYNNEI. The CDR3 is 15 residues long. CDR3 nucleotides: TGTGCCAGCAGGTGGGGGGGCACGAACACCGGGGAGCTGTTTTTT. This codes for CASRWGGTNTGELFF.

The rearrangement uses TRBV15 and TRBJ2-4, with 8 bases identical to TRBD1. The trim removed 0 bases at V and 0 bases at J, leaving 10 bases unmatched. The germline CDR1 and CDR2 sequences are LNHNV and YYDKDF (reference sequence). This CDR3 has 19 residues. The CDR3 DNA is TGTGCCACCAGCAGAGAGGCAGGGGGCGTTGTTACAGCCAAAAACATTCAGTACTTC. It is translated as CATSREAGGVVTAKNIQYF.

Concerning this clone itself: Other DNA sequences from this sample encode an identical CDR3 as well. The CDR3 reads CASSLNRGSYEQYF. CDR3 DNA: TGCGCCAGCAGCTTGAATAGGGGCTCCTACGAGCAGTACTTC. The chain links TRBV5-1 to TRBJ2-7; weak D call: TRBD1 (5 bases). V dropped 1 base and J dropped 0 bases, with 8 bases sitting between them. Germline V gene data show CDR1 as SGHRS and CDR2 as YFSETQ. The CDR3 is made up of 14 amino acids.

The rearrangement links TRBV3-1 (or the pseudogene TRBV3-2) to TRBJ1-3, with 7 bases matching TRBD1. This CDR3 is built from 17 residues. CDR1 is LGHDT, CDR2 YNNKEL, per germline (reference sequence). With V trimmed by 0 bases and J by 2 bases, 7 bases remained unmatched. The DNA for the CDR3 is TGTGCCAGCAGCCAAGATCTAACAGGGGTAACTGGAAACACCATATATTTT. Protein: CASSQDLTGVTGNTIYF.

The chain uses TRBV6-5 and TRBJ2-7, with 7 positions matching TRBD2. In germline, CDR1 is MNHEY, CDR2 SVGAGI. CDR3 length: 14 amino acids. Losses at the gene ends were 4 bases for V and 2 bases for J; bases not matched to a gene: 5. The CDR3 DNA follows: TGTGCCAGCAGTTGGGGCGGGAGCGCCTACGAGCAGTACTTC. Protein product: CASSWGGSAYEQYF.

CDR3 amino acids: CASSLGPGSNSPLHF. CDR3 nucleotides: TGTGCCAGCAGCTTAGGTCCAGGCAGTAATTCACCCCTCCACTTT. The chain recombines TRBV7-2 with TRBJ1-6; D is uncertain. Germline loops: CDR1 SGHTA, CDR2 FQGNSA. The CDR3 sequence is 15 residues long. V was trimmed by 1 base and J by 6 bases, leaving 10 bases between them. Full variable domain (remainder filled in from reference TRBV7-2 and TRBJ1-6): GAGVSQSPSNKVTEKGKDVELRCDPISGHTALYWYRQSLGQGLEFLIYFQGNSAPDKSGLPSDRFSAERTGGSVSTLTIQRTQQEDSAVYLCASSLGPGSNSPLHFGNGTRLTVT.

The rearrangement links TRBV7-3 to TRBJ1-1; D call uncertain. Germline assignment: CDR1 SGHTA and CDR2 FQGTGA. The CDR3 is 13 amino acids. Trimming removed 4 bases from V and 1 base from J, with 7 bases in between. CDR3 nucleotides: TGTGCCAGCAGCTCCGCAGGGAACACTGAAGCTTTCTTT. As protein: CASSSAGNTEAFF.

CDR3 nucleotide sequence: TGTGCCAGCAGTTTATTAACATTGGGAAACACCATATATTTT. Encoded protein: CASSLLTLGNTIYF. The V and J genes are TRBV28 and TRBJ1-3; D uncertain. V lost 1 base to trimming and J lost 4 bases, with 8 bases between them. In germline, CDR1 is MDHEN, CDR2 SYDVKM. This CDR3 comprises 14 residues.

This chain links TRBV19 with TRBJ2-2; D perhaps matches TRBD2 (5 bases). This CDR3 region has 14 residues. Trimming took 1 base from V and 9 from J, leaving 12 bases between them. Germline loops: CDR1 LNHDA, CDR2 SQIVND (reference sequence). The CDR3 loop is CASSIGSRARELFF. CDR3 coding DNA: TGTGCCAGTAGTATAGGCTCGCGGGCCAGGGAGCTGTTTTTT.